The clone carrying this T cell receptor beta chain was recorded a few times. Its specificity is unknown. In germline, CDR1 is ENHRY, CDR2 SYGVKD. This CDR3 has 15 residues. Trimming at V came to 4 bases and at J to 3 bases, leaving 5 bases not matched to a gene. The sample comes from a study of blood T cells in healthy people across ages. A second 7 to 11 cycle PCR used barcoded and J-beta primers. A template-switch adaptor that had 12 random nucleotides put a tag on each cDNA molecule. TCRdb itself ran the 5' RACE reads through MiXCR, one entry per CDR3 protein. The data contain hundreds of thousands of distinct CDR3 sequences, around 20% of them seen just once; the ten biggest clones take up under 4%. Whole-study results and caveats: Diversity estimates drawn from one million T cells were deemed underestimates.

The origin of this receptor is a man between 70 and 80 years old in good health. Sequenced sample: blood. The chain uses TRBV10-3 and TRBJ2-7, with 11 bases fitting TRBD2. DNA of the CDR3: TGTGCCATCAGTGGGGGACTAGCGGAGGGCTACGAGCAGTACTTC. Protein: CAISGGLAEGYEQYF.